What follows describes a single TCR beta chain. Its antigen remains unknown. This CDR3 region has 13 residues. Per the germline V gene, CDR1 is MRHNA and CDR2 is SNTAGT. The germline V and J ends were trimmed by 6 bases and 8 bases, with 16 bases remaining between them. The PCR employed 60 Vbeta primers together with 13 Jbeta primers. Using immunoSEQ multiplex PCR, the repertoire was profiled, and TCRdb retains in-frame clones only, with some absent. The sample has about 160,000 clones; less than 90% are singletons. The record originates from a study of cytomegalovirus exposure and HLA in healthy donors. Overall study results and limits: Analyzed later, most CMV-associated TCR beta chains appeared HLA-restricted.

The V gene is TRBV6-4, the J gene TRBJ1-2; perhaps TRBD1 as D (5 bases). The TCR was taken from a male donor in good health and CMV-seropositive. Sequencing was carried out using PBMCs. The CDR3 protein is CASSTSQGLGYTF. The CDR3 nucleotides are TGTGCCAGCAGCACATCCCAGGGATTAGGCTACACCTTC.